A single sample is the source of the 16 T cell receptor beta chains below, sequenced in a study of molecular identifiers for immune sequencing clone quantification listed by TCRdb under 2018. The library came from PCR. TCRdb records NextSeq 500 as the sequencer. In TCRdb, the public reads were trimmed at Q25 with fastp and aligned with MiXCR, with productive beta chains retained. Rows merge per CDR3 protein into single entries with the most common DNA and genes. A total of hundreds of thousands of distinct CDR3 sequences appear in this sample, about 25% of them only once. About 0.84% of the sample is taken by the ten largest. The sample comprised naive CD8+ T cells from blood, with Jurkat cell RNA spiked in. The sample's cell subset or site label, decoded: FACS-sorted CD8+CD4-CCR7+CD45RA+ naive T cells. All receptors come from a human donor in good health. Some libraries in this study had Jurkat cell RNA spiked in.

This clonotype was counted between two and nine times. The V gene is TRBV27, the J gene TRBJ2-1, with TRBD2 matching 10 bases. Germline V lookup: CDR1 MNHEY, CDR2 SMNVEV (reference sequence). V shed 3 bases, J shed 5 bases, and the junction held 10 bases outside the gene matches. The length of the CDR3 is 17 residues. The CDR3: CASSLVPGLADDNEQFF. The CDR3 DNA sequence: TGTGCCAGCAGTTTGGTCCCAGGACTAGCGGACGACAATGAGCAGTTCTTC.

This clonotype was detected ten times or more. The chain carries TRBV13 and TRBJ1-5, with 7 bases aligning to TRBD1. Per the germline V gene, CDR1 is PRHDT and CDR2 is FYEKMQ (reference sequence). The CDR3 is 15 amino acids. The V and J ends lost 5 bases and 5 bases, in that order; junction bases with no gene match: 9. The CDR3 nucleotides are TGTGCCAGCAGCGCGGGAGACAGGGTGGATCAGCCCCAGCATTTT. Its translation is CASSAGDRVDQPQHF.

This clonotype was found once. A much larger clone is a single base away; this may be a read error. This sequence joins TRBV25-1 and TRBJ2-5; D perhaps matches TRBD2 (6 bases). The CDR3 runs to 16 residues. CDR1 is MGHDK, CDR2 SYGVNS, per germline. The V gene lost 3 bases and the J gene lost 5 bases, with 19 bases spanning the gap. CDR3 amino acids: CASSDPAGPPQETQYF. CDR3 DNA sequence: TGTGCCAGCAGTGACCCCGCGGGACCTCCCCAGGAGACCCAGTACTTC.

Notes on this clonotype: An end of the junction does not agree with germline; a read error may underlie this. V is TRBV3-1 and J is TRBJ2-5; D tentatively fits TRBD1 or TRBD2 (5 bases each). The CDR3 loop spans 17 amino acids. CDR1 LGHDT and CDR2 YNNKEL come from the germline V gene (reference sequence). The CDR3 sequence is CASSKDPGPPFQETQYF. The CDR3 coding sequence is TGTGCCAGCAGCAAAGACCCGGGACCACCATTTCAAGAGACCCAGTACTTC.

V usage is TRBV19 and J usage is TRBJ2-3, with D unclear. The V gene lost 4 bases and the J gene lost 6 bases, with 20 bases spanning the gap. CDR1 LNHDA and CDR2 SQIVND come from the germline V gene (reference sequence). This CDR3 contains 16 residues. CDR3 protein: CASSTIDFENVDTQYF. CDR3 bases: TGTGCCAGTAGTACAATAGATTTCGAGAACGTTGATACGCAGTATTTT. The full variable domain, rest sourced from reference TRBV19 and TRBJ2-3, is DGGITQSPKYLFRKEGQNVTLSCEQNLNHDAMYWYRQDPGQGLRLIYYSQIVNDFQKGDIAEGYSVSREKKESFPLTVTSAQKNPTAFYLCASSTIDFENVDTQYFGPGTRLTVL.

This clonotype was observed a few times. This may be a read error, as it is one base from a much larger clone. V usage is TRBV28 and J usage is TRBJ2-3; D gene uncertain. Deletions cut 3 bases from V and 4 bases from J, with 17 bases between. CDR3 size: 16 residues. Germline lookup yields CDR1 MDHEN and CDR2 SYDVKM. The CDR3 is CASSFLARTSADTQYF. CDR3 sequence (DNA): TGTGCCAGCAGTTTTTTAGCCCGCACTTCCGCAGATACGCAGTATTTT.

Comments on this clonotype: A much larger clone sits a single nucleotide away, making a read error possible. The gene calls are TRBV9 and TRBJ2-3; D ambiguous. The CDR3 covers 16 residues. V was pared by 0 bases and J by 0 bases, with 11 bases between. CDR1 and CDR2 from the germline V gene are SGDLS and YYNGEE. The CDR3 spells CASSVVSQSSTDTQYF. The DNA for the CDR3 is TGTGCCAGCAGCGTAGTGTCTCAGTCTAGCACAGATACGCAGTATTTT.

A remark on this clonotype: A single base separates this from a much larger clone, so it may be a read error. The chain has TRBV4-1 and TRBJ1-1; TRBD1 might be the D (5 bases). The CDR3 spans 13 residues. V lost 4 bases to trimming and J lost 7 bases, with 13 bases between them. Germline V gene sequence: CDR1 MGHRA, CDR2 YSYEKL. CDR3 sequence reads: CASSPVMTVEAFF. CDR3 nucleotides: TGCGCCAGCAGCCCCGTAATGACAGTTGAAGCTTTCTTT.

V is TRBV7-3 and J is TRBJ2-2, with 7 bases lining up with TRBD2. V lost 4 bases to trimming and J lost 7 bases; unmatched junction nucleotides: 6. Germline assignment: CDR1 SGHTA and CDR2 FQGTGA. The CDR3 totals 14 residues. DNA for the CDR3: TGTGCCAGCAGCTATTTTGCGGGAGTCGGGGAGCTGTTTTTT. Protein: CASSYFAGVGELFF.

Comment on this clonotype: Since a much larger clone is just one base distant, this may be a read error. This chain links TRBV28 with TRBJ1-5, with no clear D. The CDR3 is made up of 13 amino acids. Trimming left V 8 bases short and J 5 bases short, with 13 bases between. CDR1 is MDHEN and CDR2 is SYDVKM in the germline V gene. The CDR3 coding sequence is TGTGCCAGCGGTTGGACTAGGGATCAGCCCCAGCATTTT. It specifies CASGWTRDQPQHF.

The chain is built from TRBV2 and TRBJ2-1; D is perhaps TRBD2 (5 bases). Germline V CDR1 and CDR2: SNHLY, FYNNEI. The CDR3 length is 14 residues. The V end lost 9 bases, the J end lost 3 bases, and 15 bases lay between the germline ends. CDR3 coding DNA: TGTGCCAGTCGGACGGGATCAGACTACAATGAGCAGTTCTTC. This sequence encodes CASRTGSDYNEQFF. Using reference TRBV2 and TRBJ2-1 for the parts outside the CDR3, the full variable domain is EPEVTQTPSHQVTQMGQEVILRCVPISNHLYFYWYRQILGQKVEFLVSFYNNEISEKSEIFDDQFSVERPDGSNFTLKIRSTKLEDSAMYFCASRTGSDYNEQFFGPGTRLTVL.

The V and J genes are TRBV9 and TRBJ1-5; D not resolved. The CDR3 is 14 residues long. The V and J ends lost 4 bases and 5 bases respectively, with 13 bases between them. The V gene's germline CDR1 is SGDLS and CDR2 YYNGEE. CDR3 nucleotide sequence: TGTGCCAGCAGCCCCAGCAGCGCGGATCAGCCCCAGCATTTT. Protein sequence: CASSPSSADQPQHF.

This clonotype was seen ten or more times. The rearrangement uses TRBV6-5 and TRBJ1-5; D is unresolved. Germline V lookup: CDR1 MNHEY, CDR2 SVGAGI. With 0 bases removed from V and 5 bases from J, the gap between germline ends came to 8 bases. The CDR3 is 14 residues long. CDR3 in amino acids: CASSYSGDYQPQHF. CDR3 coding DNA: TGTGCCAGCAGTTACTCGGGCGATTATCAGCCCCAGCATTTT.

In this sample, this clonotype turned up a few times. J is TRBJ2-1 and V is TRBV7-2, with TRBD2 identical over 13 bases. Germline lookup yields CDR1 SGHTA and CDR2 FQGNSA. Unmatched junction bases numbered 7, after V lost 2 bases and J lost 3 bases. CDR3 length: 18 residues. CDR3 DNA: TGTGCCAGCAGCTTAAGGACTAGCGGGAGAAGGTTCTACAATGAGCAGTTCTTC. Its translation is CASSLRTSGRRFYNEQFF.

Details on this clonotype: Possible read error: a much larger clone is one base away. The V gene is TRBV2, the J gene TRBJ2-4; 8 bases agree with TRBD1. V shed 9 bases and J 0 bases; nucleotides not matched to a gene: 13. The CDR3 sequence is 17 residues long. Per the germline V gene, CDR1 is SNHLY and CDR2 is FYNNEI. CDR3 coding DNA: TGTGCCAGACCCAGGGGGCGCGTAGGAGAAGCCAAAAACATTCAGTACTTC. This codes for CARPRGRVGEAKNIQYF.

This clonotype was detected once. Since a much larger clone is just one base distant, this may be a read error. The rearrangement links TRBV28 to TRBJ2-7; 9 bases are a match to TRBD2. After removal of 6 bases from V and 0 bases from J, the junction contained 6 bases not matched to a gene. Germline assignment: CDR1 MDHEN and CDR2 SYDVKM. This CDR3 region has 15 residues. The DNA of the CDR3 is TGTGCCAGCAGAGGACTAGCGTGGAGCTCCTACGAGCAGTACTTC. It encodes CASRGLAWSSYEQYF.